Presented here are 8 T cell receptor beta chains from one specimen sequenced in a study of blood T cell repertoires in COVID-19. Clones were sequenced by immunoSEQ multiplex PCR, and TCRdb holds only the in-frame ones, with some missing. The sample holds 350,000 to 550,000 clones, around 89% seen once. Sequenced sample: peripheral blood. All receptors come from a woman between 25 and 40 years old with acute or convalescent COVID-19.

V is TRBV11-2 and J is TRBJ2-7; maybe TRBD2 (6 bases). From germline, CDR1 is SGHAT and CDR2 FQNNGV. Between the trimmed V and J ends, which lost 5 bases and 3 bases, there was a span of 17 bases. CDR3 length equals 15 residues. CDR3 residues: CASSAAGGALYEQYF. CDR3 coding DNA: TGTGCCAGCAGCGCCGCGGGCGGGGCACTCTACGAGCAGTACTTC.

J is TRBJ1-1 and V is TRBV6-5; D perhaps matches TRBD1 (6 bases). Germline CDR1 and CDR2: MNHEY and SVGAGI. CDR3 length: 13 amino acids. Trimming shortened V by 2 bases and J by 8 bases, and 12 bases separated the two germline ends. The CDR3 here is CASSYGAQGEAFF. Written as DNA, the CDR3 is TGTGCCAGCAGTTACGGAGCTCAGGGGGAAGCTTTCTTT.

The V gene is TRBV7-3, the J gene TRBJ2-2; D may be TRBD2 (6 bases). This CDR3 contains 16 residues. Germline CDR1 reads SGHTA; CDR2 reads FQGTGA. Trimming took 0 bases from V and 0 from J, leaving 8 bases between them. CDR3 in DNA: TGTGCCAGCAGCTTAACGGGAGGAACGAACACCGGGGAGCTGTTTTTT. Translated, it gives CASSLTGGTNTGELFF.

In nucleotides, the CDR3 is TGTGCCACCAGAAACCGGGATAGGAACACTGAAGCTTTCTTT. This encodes CATRNRDRNTEAFF. The chain couples TRBV24-1 to TRBJ1-1; D not certain. Germline CDR1 is KGHDR and CDR2 is SFDVKD. V dropped 7 bases and J dropped 1 base, with 12 bases sitting between them. CDR3 size: 14 residues.

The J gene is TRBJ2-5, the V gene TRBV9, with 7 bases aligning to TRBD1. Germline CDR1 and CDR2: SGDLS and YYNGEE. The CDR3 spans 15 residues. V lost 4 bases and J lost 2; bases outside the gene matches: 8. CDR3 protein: CASSPGTEIQETQYF. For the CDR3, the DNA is TGTGCCAGCAGCCCGGGGACAGAAATACAAGAGACCCAGTACTTC. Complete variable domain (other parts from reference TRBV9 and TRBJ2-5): DSGVTQTPKHLITATGQRVTLRCSPRSGDLSVYWYQQSLDQGLQFLIQYYNGEERAKGNILERFSAQQFPDLHSELNLSSLELGDSALYFCASSPGTEIQETQYFGPGTRLLVL.

CDR3 bases: TGTGCCAGTAGAGGGACAAATCAGCCCCAGCATTTT. Protein: CASRGTNQPQHF. V gene TRBV19 combines with J gene TRBJ1-5; TRBD1 might be the D (6 bases). Germline CDR1 and CDR2: LNHDA and SQIVND (reference sequence). V was pared by 6 bases and J by 4 bases, with 7 bases between. This CDR3 is 12 amino acids long.

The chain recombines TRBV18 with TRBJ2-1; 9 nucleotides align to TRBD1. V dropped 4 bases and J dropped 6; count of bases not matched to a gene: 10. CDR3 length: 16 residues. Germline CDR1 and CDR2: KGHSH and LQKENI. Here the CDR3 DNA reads TGTGCCAGCTCACTGATACCGGGACAGGGCACCAATGAGCAGTTCTTC. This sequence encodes CASSLIPGQGTNEQFF.

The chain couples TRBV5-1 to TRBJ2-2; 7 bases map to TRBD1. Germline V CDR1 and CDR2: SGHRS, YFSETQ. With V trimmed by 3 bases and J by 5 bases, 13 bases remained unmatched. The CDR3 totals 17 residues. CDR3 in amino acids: CASSSGLRGQRTGELFF. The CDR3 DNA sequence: TGCGCCAGCAGCTCGGGCCTTAGGGGACAGCGTACCGGGGAGCTGTTTTTT.